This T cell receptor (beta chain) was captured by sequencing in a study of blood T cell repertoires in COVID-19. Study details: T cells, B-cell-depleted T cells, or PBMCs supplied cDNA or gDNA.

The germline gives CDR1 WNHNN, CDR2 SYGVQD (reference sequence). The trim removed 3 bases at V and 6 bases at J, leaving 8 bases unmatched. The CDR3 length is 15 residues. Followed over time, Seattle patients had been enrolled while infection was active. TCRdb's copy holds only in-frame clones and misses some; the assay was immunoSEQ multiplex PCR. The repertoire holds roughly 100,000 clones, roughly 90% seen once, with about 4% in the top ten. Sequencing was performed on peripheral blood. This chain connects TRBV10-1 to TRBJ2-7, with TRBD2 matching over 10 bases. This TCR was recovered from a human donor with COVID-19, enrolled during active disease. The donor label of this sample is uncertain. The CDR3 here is CASSDRTSGRSEQYF. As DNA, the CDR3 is TGCGCCAGCAGTGATAGGACTAGCGGCCGTTCCGAGCAGTACTTC.